This T cell receptor beta chain was found in a study of cytomegalovirus exposure and HLA in healthy donors. Study-level background: The same platform as the roughly 670 first-cohort repertoires was used for the 100 to 150 validation repertoires, a later analysis reported.

Points on this clone: Its antigen remains unidentified.

Here immunoSEQ multiplex PCR was the method, and the copy in TCRdb shows in-frame clones only, minus some. The sample yields about 120,000 clones, roughly 87% seen once. Regarding the study as a whole: Generally TCR sequences proved uncommon, though certain public TCRs appeared in numerous donors. It was 164 TCR beta chains that were listed as cytomegalovirus-associated.

CDR3 length equals 20 residues. The V gene lost 0 bases and the J gene lost 1 base, with 25 bases spanning the gap. Per the germline V gene, CDR1 is GTSNPN and CDR2 is SVGIG (reference sequence). The sample comprised PBMCs. The chain is built from TRBV30 and TRBJ1-3, with D perhaps TRBD1 (5 bases). This sequence was found in a woman between 18 and 29 years old in good health and CMV-seronegative. CDR3 sequence reads: CAWSVARVRGVLGSGNTIYF. CDR3 nucleotide sequence: TGTGCCTGGAGTGTGGCCCGCGTCCGGGGGGTCCTAGGATCTGGAAACACCATATATTTT.